This TCR beta chain was identified during a study of T cell responses to AZD1222 COVID-19 vaccine. Notes on this clone: Its antigen is still unknown.

Notes on the study in general: White British donors predominated, females outnumbered males, and clonal diversity was possibly underestimated. Elevations in Spike-specific TCR breadth and depth followed administration of two AZD1222 doses.

The data were produced by immunoSEQ multiplex PCR, yet TCRdb's version contains in-frame clones alone and is incomplete. Of 120,000 to 150,000 clones listed, approximately 90% are singletons. Trimming removed 2 bases from V and 5 bases from J, with 12 bases in between. CDR3 size: 15 residues. Germline CDR1 and CDR2: KGHDR and SFDVKD. Sequences were derived from peripheral blood, sampled on day 0 of AZD1222 vaccination. The sequence came from an adult in good health. The chain joins TRBV24-1 to TRBJ1-5; D not resolved. In DNA, the CDR3 is TGTGCCACCAGTGATTCGGGCACAATTGATCAGCCCCAGCATTTT. It codes for CATSDSGTIDQPQHF.